Listed below are T cell receptor beta chains from one sample, sequenced in a study of graft-versus-host responses after intestinal transplantation. Profiling relied on immunoSEQ multiplex PCR, and the TCRdb table lists in-frame clones only, not all of them. The data show about 92,000 clones, 85% to 95% seen once. Their cognate antigens are unknown. The sequencing used unstimulated CD8+ T cells sorted from spleen or lymph node cells, collected before intestinal transplant. The receptors stem from a human donor who received an intestinal transplant. The CDR3 runs from the conserved cysteine through the conserved F or W. A D gene is named only where the DNA matches it firmly. Clone size is stated in some rows and not others, as once, few, many or a class when expanded.

-	TRBV28	TRBJ1-6	-	CASSLESLGITDSPLHF	TGTGCCAGCAGTTTAGAATCACTGGGAATCACGGACTCACCCCTCCACTTT
-	TRBV5-6	TRBJ2-1	-	CASSLQGRPHNEQFF	TGTGCCAGCAGCTTGCAGGGCAGGCCCCACAATGAGCAGTTCTTC
TRBD1	TRBV19	TRBJ1-2	-	CASTHRGQAYGYTF	TGTGCCAGTACCCACCGAGGACAGGCCTATGGCTACACCTTC
-	TRBV4-1	TRBJ2-1	-	CASSLYRDTAYNEQFF	TGCGCCAGCAGCCTCTACCGGGACACAGCCTACAATGAGCAGTTCTTC
TRBD1	TRBV2	TRBJ2-2	-	CASSSGTENTGELFF	TGTGCCAGCAGCTCCGGGACAGAGAACACCGGGGAGCTGTTTTTT
TRBD2	TRBV6-1	TRBJ2-3	many	CASSGSGGADTQYF	TGTGCCAGCAGTGGTAGCGGGGGGGCAGATACGCAGTATTTT
-	TRBV7-9	TRBJ2-7	-	CASSSSGTAYEQYF	TGTGCCAGCAGCTCATCAGGAACTGCCTACGAGCAGTACTTC
-	TRBV28	TRBJ2-6	medium-sized	CASSLWTDGANVLTF	TGTGCCAGCAGTTTATGGACAGATGGGGCCAACGTCCTGACTTTC
-	TRBV27	TRBJ2-1	-	CASRSLKGAGINEQFF	TGTGCCAGCAGATCTCTCAAGGGGGCGGGGATCAATGAGCAGTTCTTC
-	TRBV18	TRBJ1-2	-	CASSPQGRGGYTF	TGTGCCAGCTCACCACAGGGGCGAGGAGGCTACACCTTC
-	TRBV11-2	TRBJ2-7	once	CASSPRDGDLYEQYF	TGTGCCAGCAGCCCTCGGGACGGGGACCTATACGAGCAGTACTTC
-	TRBV6-5	TRBJ2-1	-	CASSSIPSAYNEQFF	TGTGCCAGCAGCTCTATCCCTAGCGCGTACAATGAGCAGTTCTTC
-	TRBV28	TRBJ1-2	-	CASSTPGHQRGSYTF	TGTGCCAGCAGTACCCCGGGACACCAACGGGGGAGCTACACCTTC
-	TRBV6-1	TRBJ1-2	-	CASTTWDIGNYGYTF	TGTGCCAGCACCACCTGGGACATAGGGAACTATGGCTACACCTTC
-	TRBV11-2	TRBJ2-3	-	CASSGDTQYF	TGTGCCAGCAGTGGGGATACGCAGTATTTT
TRBD1	TRBV6-5	TRBJ2-7	-	CATTGTELYEQYF	TGTGCCACCACCGGGACAGAACTCTACGAGCAGTACTTC
-	TRBV27	TRBJ2-7	-	CASALRELESEQYF	TGTGCCAGCGCCCTTAGGGAACTAGAAAGCGAGCAGTACTTC
TRBD2	TRBV4-1	TRBJ2-3	-	CASSRAGGPTDTQYF	TGCGCCAGCAGCCGGGCGGGGGGGCCCACAGATACGCAGTATTTT
-	TRBV7-9	TRBJ1-2	-	CASSSSTWEDGYTF	TGTGCCAGCAGCTCATCTACGTGGGAGGACGGCTACACCTTC
-	TRBV4-1	TRBJ2-3	-	CASRGGLDTQYF	TGCGCCAGCAGGGGAGGTTTGGATACGCAGTATTTT
-	TRBV11-2	TRBJ2-5	-	CASSLGGGAQETQYF	TGTGCCAGCAGCTTAGGTGGGGGGGCTCAAGAGACCCAGTACTTC
-	TRBV2	TRBJ2-5	-	CASSEFWHRGETQYF	TGTGCCAGCAGTGAATTCTGGCACAGAGGAGAGACCCAGTACTTC
TRBD1	TRBV6-6	TRBJ1-6	few	CASRGTGGNSPLHF	TGTGCCAGCCGAGGGACAGGGGGGAATTCACCCCTCCACTTT
TRBD1	TRBV5-6	TRBJ2-1	-	CASSLEWSDRDNEQFF	TGTGCCAGCAGCTTGGAATGGTCGGACAGGGACAATGAGCAGTTCTTC
-	TRBV4-1	TRBJ2-3	-	CASSLTERPTGTDTQYF	TGCGCCAGCAGCCTTACTGAACGGCCGACAGGCACAGATACGCAGTATTTT
TRBD1	TRBV4-1	TRBJ2-1	-	CASSPRDSSYNEQFF	TGCGCCAGCAGCCCCCGGGACAGCTCCTACAATGAGCAGTTCTTC
-	TRBV10-3	TRBJ2-5	-	CAISQPDRQETQYF	TGTGCCATCAGCCAGCCCGACAGGCAAGAGACCCAGTACTTC
-	TRBV13	TRBJ2-7	-	CASSQSYEQYF	TGTGCCAGCAGCCAGTCCTACGAGCAGTACTTC
-	TRBV7-3	TRBJ2-1	-	CASSLRSDQGSYNEQFF	TGTGCCAGCAGCTTAAGGTCGGACCAGGGCTCCTACAATGAGCAGTTCTTC
-	TRBV2	TRBJ2-7	-	CASRLETYEQYF	TGTGCCAGCCGGCTGGAGACCTACGAGCAGTACTTC
-	TRBV13	TRBJ1-2	once	CASSAYGGQDHGYTF	TGTGCCAGCAGCGCCTATGGGGGTCAAGACCATGGCTACACCTTC
TRBD1	TRBV6-5	TRBJ1-1	once	CASSYSAGGTEAFF	TGTGCCAGCAGTTACTCGGCAGGGGGCACTGAAGCTTTCTTT
TRBD2	TRBV28	TRBJ2-5	-	CASSLLAGDLGQETQYF	TGTGCCAGCAGTTTACTAGCGGGAGATCTTGGGCAAGAGACCCAGTACTTC
-	TRBV30	TRBJ2-7	-	CAWSGASEQYF	TGTGCCTGGAGTGGGGCTTCCGAGCAGTACTTC
-	TRBV13	TRBJ2-2	-	CASSPPGNTGELFF	TGTGCCAGCAGCCCCCCGGGGAACACCGGGGAGCTGTTTTTT
-	TRBV11-2	TRBJ1-1	-	CASSPQMNTEAFF	TGTGCCAGCAGTCCTCAGATGAACACTGAAGCTTTCTTT
-	TRBV5-1	TRBJ2-3	-	CASNPPQDTDTQYF	TGCGCCAGCAATCCCCCGCAAGACACAGATACGCAGTATTTT
-	TRBV28	TRBJ2-1	-	CASSAYLEPRHREQFF	TGTGCCAGCAGTGCCTACCTGGAGCCGCGACATCGGGAGCAGTTCTTC
-	TRBV15	TRBJ2-7	-	CATSLHLAGTVAYEQYF	TGTGCCACCAGCCTCCACTTGGCCGGGACTGTGGCCTACGAGCAGTACTTC
-	TRBV9	TRBJ1-2	-	CASSVGRAPSDYGYTF	TGTGCCAGCAGCGTAGGGAGGGCCCCGTCGGACTATGGCTACACCTTC
TRBD1	TRBV4-1	TRBJ2-7	-	CASRDSAYEQYF	TGCGCCAGCCGGGACAGCGCTTACGAGCAGTACTTC
-	TRBV27	TRBJ2-1	-	CASSFYNEQFF	TGTGCCAGCAGTTTCTACAATGAGCAGTTCTTC
-	TRBV7-9	TRBJ2-7	-	CASSSNSLSSSYEQYF	TGTGCCAGCAGCTCCAATTCTCTCTCGAGCTCCTACGAGCAGTACTTC
-	TRBV4-1	TRBJ2-3	-	CASSPGASTDTQYF	TGCGCCAGCAGCCCCGGGGCCAGCACAGATACGCAGTATTTT
-	TRBV2	TRBJ2-4	-	CASRRTEAKNIQYF	TGTGCCAGCAGGCGGACAGAAGCCAAAAACATTCAGTACTTC
-	TRBV11-3	TRBJ1-5	-	CASSPSGGWEVGQPQHF	TGTGCCAGCAGCCCCTCCGGGGGGTGGGAGGTTGGGCAGCCCCAGCATTTT
TRBD1	TRBV6-4	TRBJ1-2	once	CASSAGDSYGYTF	TGTGCCAGCAGTGCCGGGGACAGCTATGGCTACACCTTC
-	TRBV6-5	TRBJ2-2	-	CASSSDEFDVLELFF	TGTGCCAGCAGCTCTGACGAATTCGATGTGCTGGAGCTGTTTTTT
TRBD2	TRBV9	TRBJ2-3	-	CASSVAGGSGGDTQYF	TGTGCCAGCAGCGTAGCCGGCGGGAGTGGGGGAGATACGCAGTATTTT
-	TRBV14	TRBJ2-3	-	CASSQEPQSRGTQYF	TGTGCCAGCAGCCAAGAACCCCAAAGTCGTGGTACGCAGTATTTT
-	TRBV5-1	TRBJ2-3	-	CASSLTGGSTDTQYF	TGCGCCAGCAGCTTGACGGGGGGCTCCACAGATACGCAGTATTTT
TRBD1	TRBV28	TRBJ2-1	-	CASSTDRDRVDNEQFF	TGTGCCAGCAGTACCGACCGGGACAGGGTGGACAATGAGCAGTTCTTC
-	TRBV7-9	TRBJ2-7	-	CASSPTAGVGVYEQYF	TGTGCCAGCAGCCCCACGGCGGGCGTAGGTGTGTACGAGCAGTACTTC
-	TRBV29-1	TRBJ1-4	-	CSVDPGEKLFF	TGCAGCGTTGACCCAGGGGAAAAACTGTTTTTT
-	TRBV19	TRBJ2-3	-	CASSIASTDTQYF	TGTGCCAGTAGTATAGCCAGCACAGATACGCAGTATTTT
TRBD2	TRBV6-6	TRBJ2-1	-	CASSLAGGSNEQFF	TGTGCCAGCAGCCTAGCGGGGGGCTCCAATGAGCAGTTCTTC
-	TRBV19	TRBJ2-7	-	CASSPRGGVYEQYF	TGTGCCAGTAGTCCCCGGGGAGGAGTCTACGAGCAGTACTTC
-	TRBV6-4	TRBJ2-7	-	CASRFRSILGSYEQYF	TGTGCCAGCCGTTTCAGGAGCATCCTGGGCTCCTACGAGCAGTACTTC
TRBD1	TRBV4-1	TRBJ2-5	-	CASSQEPGGHKETQYF	TGCGCCAGCAGCCAAGAGCCAGGGGGACATAAAGAGACCCAGTACTTC
-	TRBV14	TRBJ2-7	-	CASSQDQQATYEQYF	TGTGCCAGCAGCCAAGATCAGCAAGCGACCTACGAGCAGTACTTC